The 20 T cell receptor beta chains below all came from one sample that was sequenced in a study of T-cell reconstitution after alpha-beta-depleted transplantation in children. Preparation of the TCRbeta library was carried out with unique molecular identifiers. TCRdb used MiXCR to reprocess the PCR reads, holding one entry per CDR3 protein. The table includes nearly 200,000 distinct CDR3 sequences, roughly 6.3% detected once. The specimen comprised PBMCs, sampled before TCRalphabeta/CD19-depleted stem cell transplant. All receptors derive from a girl under two years old with combined immunodeficiency, due to receive a stem cell transplant.

This clonotype has ten or more counts. The chain carries TRBV12-3 or TRBV12-4 and TRBJ2-1; 7 positions match TRBD2. CDR3 size: 15 residues. V lost 5 bases and J lost 4; bases outside the gene matches: 8. The CDR3 bases are TGTGCCAGCAGTGGACGACTAGCAACTTACAATGAGCAGTTCTTC. Amino acids: CASSGRLATYNEQFF.

This clonotype was detected many times. The rearrangement uses TRBV7-8 and TRBJ2-1, with TRBD2 matching 10 bases. The CDR3 is made up of 17 amino acids. Germline V gives CDR1 SGHVS, CDR2 FQNEAQ. V lost 6 bases to trimming and J lost 7 bases; unmatched junction nucleotides: 15. CDR3 region: CASSNPIGLAGVNEQFF. CDR3 nucleotide sequence: TGTGCCAGCAGTAACCCGATCGGGCTAGCGGGAGTAAATGAGCAGTTCTTC.

This clonotype was seen many times. The chain has TRBV4-1 and TRBJ2-5; D call uncertain. CDR3 length: 14 amino acids. Germline V gene sequence: CDR1 MGHRA, CDR2 YSYEKL. Deletions cut 1 base from V and 5 bases from J, with 11 bases between. The CDR3 region has the DNA TGCGCCAGCAGCCAAGGACGTGTCAGTGAGACCCAGTACTTC. Its protein product is CASSQGRVSETQYF.

The chain employs TRBV7-2 and TRBJ1-2, with D possibly TRBD1 on 6 matching bases. CDR3 length: 22 amino acids. Trimming took 3 bases from V and 3 from J, leaving 35 bases between them. The V gene's germline CDR1 is SGHTA and CDR2 FQGNSA. The DNA of the CDR3 is TGTGCCAGCAGCTTTCCCCGGGGATTGAACAGGGTGAATGTCCCTCGGGACTATGGCTACACCTTC. Translation gives CASSFPRGLNRVNVPRDYGYTF.

This clonotype was counted ten times or more. The chain links TRBV27 to TRBJ2-1, with 9 positions matching TRBD2. Trimming removed 0 bases from V and 4 bases from J; junction bases left unmatched: 1. Looked up from germline, CDR1 is MNHEY and CDR2 is SMNVEV (reference sequence). CDR3 length equals 15 residues. The CDR3 DNA is TGTGCCAGCAGTTTATCAAGCGGGGGGTACAATGAGCAGTTCTTC. As protein: CASSLSSGGYNEQFF.

This clonotype was counted at least ten times. This chain connects TRBV9 to TRBJ1-1, with a possible D match to TRBD1 (5 bases). Trimming left V 0 bases short and J 1 base short, with 10 bases between. In germline, CDR1 is SGDLS, CDR2 YYNGEE. The CDR3 has 15 residues. The CDR3: CASSVDHRGNTEAFF. The CDR3 DNA reads TGTGCCAGCAGCGTAGACCATAGGGGGAACACTGAAGCTTTCTTT.

This clonotype appeared many times. The rearrangement joins TRBV28 to TRBJ2-3; TRBD2 aligns across 12 bases. V trimming: 5 bases; J trimming: 4 bases; junction bases outside the gene matches: 7. Germline assignment: CDR1 MDHEN and CDR2 SYDVKM. The CDR3 covers 16 residues. The CDR3 DNA reads TGTGCCAGCAGTCGACTAGCGGGAGCTGTAGCAGATACGCAGTATTTT. This translates into CASSRLAGAVADTQYF.

This clonotype was observed a handful of times. J is TRBJ2-6 and V is TRBV20-1; 9 bases align to TRBD1. The germline gives CDR1 DFQATT, CDR2 SNEGSKA (reference sequence). V shed 0 bases, J shed 1 base, and the junction held 13 bases outside the gene matches. The length of the CDR3 is 20 residues. The CDR3 is CSARDEFPGQGTSGANVLTF. In DNA form, the CDR3 reads TGCAGTGCTAGAGACGAATTCCCGGGACAGGGTACTTCTGGGGCCAACGTCCTGACTTTC.

This clonotype was detected only a few times. The chain has TRBV4-3 and TRBJ2-3, with D uncertain. The ends were cut back, 4 bases at V and 0 bases at J, with 20 bases in the middle. From germline, CDR1 is LGHNA and CDR2 YSLEER. This CDR3 has 18 residues. CDR3 in amino acids: CASSRSRALISSTDTQYF. CDR3 nucleotide sequence: TGCGCCAGCAGCCGGAGCCGGGCCTTAATTTCTAGCACAGATACGCAGTATTTT.

This clonotype appeared many times. This rearrangement joins TRBV28 to TRBJ2-3; D unresolved. The CDR3 totals 13 residues. Looked up from germline, CDR1 is MDHEN and CDR2 is SYDVKM. V was shortened by 8 bases and J by 3 bases, with 12 bases between the two germline ends. The CDR3 DNA reads TGTGCCAGCGGCTTGTTAGGTACAGATACGCAGTATTTT. Translating gives CASGLLGTDTQYF.

J is TRBJ2-1 and V is TRBV12-5; 9 bases match TRBD2. The CDR3 contains 16 residues. J gave up 7 bases and V 6 bases, and 13 bases lay outside the gene matches. CDR1 is LGHNT and CDR2 is FRNRAP in the germline V gene. The CDR3 here is CASGPPGTSLSNEQFF. In DNA form, the CDR3 reads TGTGCTAGTGGCCCACCCGGGACTAGCCTATCAAATGAGCAGTTCTTC.

This clonotype was recorded many times. CDR3 coding DNA: TGTGCCAGCTCACCCCCGACAGGGGCTCAAGAGACCCAGTACTTC. Translating it yields CASSPPTGAQETQYF. J is TRBJ2-5 and V is TRBV18; 8 bases are a match to TRBD1. Per germline, CDR1 KGHSH and CDR2 LQKENI. CDR3 length: 15 amino acids. J gave up 2 bases and V 3 bases, and 5 bases lay outside the gene matches.

In its sample, this clonotype was seen many times. V usage is TRBV24-1 and J usage is TRBJ2-7; 8 positions agree with TRBD1. The CDR3 is 15 amino acids. Germline trimming cut 4 bases from V and 4 bases from J; bases unmatched to any gene: 8. Germline V lookup: CDR1 KGHDR, CDR2 SFDVKD. Here the CDR3 reads CATSDPNRGVYEQYF. The CDR3 region has the DNA TGTGCCACCAGTGACCCCAACAGGGGGGTGTACGAGCAGTACTTC.

The chain combines TRBV3-1 with TRBJ2-1, with 12 bases identical to TRBD2. V trimming: 10 bases; J trimming: 0 bases; junction bases outside the gene matches: 13. The CDR3 is made up of 18 amino acids. The germline V gene has CDR1 LGHDT and CDR2 YNNKEL (reference sequence). This chain's CDR3 is CAICSRTSGGSSYNEQFF. CDR3 coding DNA: TGTGCCATCTGTTCCCGAACTAGCGGGGGGAGCTCCTACAATGAGCAGTTCTTC.

This clonotype occurred many times. V gene TRBV10-3 combines with J gene TRBJ2-7; maybe TRBD2 (6 bases). The CDR3 is 13 residues long. Trimming took off 2 bases at V and 4 bases at J, with 9 bases between the two ends. Per germline, CDR1 ENHRY and CDR2 SYGVKD. The CDR3 region is CAISEGTLYEQYF. The CDR3 DNA follows: TGTGCCATCAGTGAGGGGACTTTGTACGAGCAGTACTTC.

Ten or more counts support this clonotype. This rearrangement joins TRBV5-6 to TRBJ2-7; a weak D match, TRBD2 (6 bases). The CDR3 runs to 15 residues. Germline CDR1 reads SGHDT; CDR2 reads YYEEEE. The V end was cut by 0 bases, the J end by 4 bases, with 14 bases between. In DNA form, the CDR3 reads TGTGCCAGCAGCTTGGGTAGGGGACTGCGGTACGAGCAGTACTTC. It yields the protein CASSLGRGLRYEQYF.

With respect to this clonotype: Being one base from a much bigger clone, this may be a read error. The chain joins TRBV24-1 to TRBJ2-5, with 12 bases identical to TRBD2. This CDR3 is built from 15 residues. CDR1 is KGHDR and CDR2 is SFDVKD in the germline V gene. Written as DNA, the CDR3 is TGTGCCATCAGTGATCAGACTAGCGGGGGCGAGACCCAGTACTTC. It yields the protein CAISDQTSGGETQYF.

This clonotype showed up many times. V is TRBV29-1 and J is TRBJ2-5; 11 positions agree with TRBD2. Germline assignment: CDR1 SQVTM and CDR2 ANQGSEA. CDR3 size: 15 residues. The J segment lost 1 base and the V segment lost 6 bases, leaving 7 bases of the junction unmatched. The CDR3 DNA is TGCAGCGTCCCCGGGACTAGCGGCCCCCAAGAGACCCAGTACTTC. This sequence encodes CSVPGTSGPQETQYF.

This clonotype was found many times. V usage is TRBV12-3 or TRBV12-4 and J usage is TRBJ2-7, with D unclear. This CDR3 has 15 amino acids. V lost 1 base and J lost 0, with 10 bases in between. The CDR3 reads CASSLGFLSSYEQYF. The CDR3 DNA reads as TGTGCCAGCAGTTTAGGGTTTTTAAGCTCCTACGAGCAGTACTTC.

This clonotype was seen a few times. The V and J genes are TRBV4-3 and TRBJ1-2; 9 positions agree with TRBD1. In germline, CDR1 is LGHNA, CDR2 YSLEER. Trimming cost V 2 bases and J 5 bases; bases outside gene matches: 9. CDR3 length equals 16 residues. CDR3 residues: CASSQTAGTGFYGYTF. Here the CDR3 DNA reads TGCGCCAGCAGCCAAACCGCCGGGACAGGGTTTTATGGCTACACCTTC.